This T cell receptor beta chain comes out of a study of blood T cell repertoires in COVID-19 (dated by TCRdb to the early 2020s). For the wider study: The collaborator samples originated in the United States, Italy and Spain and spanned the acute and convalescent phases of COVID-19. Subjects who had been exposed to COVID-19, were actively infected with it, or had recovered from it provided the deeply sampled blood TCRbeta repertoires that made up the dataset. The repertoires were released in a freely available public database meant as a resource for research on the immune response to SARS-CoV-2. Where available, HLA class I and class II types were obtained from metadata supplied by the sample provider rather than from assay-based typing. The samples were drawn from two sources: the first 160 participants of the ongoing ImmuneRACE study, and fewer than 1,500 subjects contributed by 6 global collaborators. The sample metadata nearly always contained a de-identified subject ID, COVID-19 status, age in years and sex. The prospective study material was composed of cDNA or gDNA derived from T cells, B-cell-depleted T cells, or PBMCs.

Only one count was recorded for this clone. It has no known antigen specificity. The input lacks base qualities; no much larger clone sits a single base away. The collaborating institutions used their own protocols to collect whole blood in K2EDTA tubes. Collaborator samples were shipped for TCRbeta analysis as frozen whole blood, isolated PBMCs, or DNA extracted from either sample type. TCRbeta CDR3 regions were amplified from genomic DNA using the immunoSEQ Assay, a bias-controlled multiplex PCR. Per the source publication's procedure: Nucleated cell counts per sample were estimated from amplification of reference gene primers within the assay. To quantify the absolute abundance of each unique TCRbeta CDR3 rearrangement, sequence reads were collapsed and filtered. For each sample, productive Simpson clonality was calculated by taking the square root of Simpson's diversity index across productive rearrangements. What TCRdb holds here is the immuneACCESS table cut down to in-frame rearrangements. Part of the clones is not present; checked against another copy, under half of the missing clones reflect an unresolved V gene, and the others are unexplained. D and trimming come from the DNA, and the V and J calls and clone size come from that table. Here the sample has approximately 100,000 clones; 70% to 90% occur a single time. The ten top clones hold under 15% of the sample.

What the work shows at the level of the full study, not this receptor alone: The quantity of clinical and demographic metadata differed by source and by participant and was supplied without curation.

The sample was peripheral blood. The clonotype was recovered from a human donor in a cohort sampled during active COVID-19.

CDR3 loop: CASSVGQGAKLGTQYF. The nucleotide sequence reads TGTGCCAGCAGCGTGGGACAGGGAGCTAAATTGGGGACCCAGTACTTC. The chain is assembled from TRBV5-4 and TRBJ2-5, and 9 bases in between align with TRBD1. CDR1 and CDR2, looked up from the germline V gene (reference sequence), are SGHNT and YYREEE. Its CDR3 holds 16 amino acids, cysteine through phenylalanine. Only the CDR3 region is kept as DNA, spanning 48 bases read in frame from base 1. Trimming removed 4 bases from V and 7 bases from J; the gene matches leave 14 bases unexplained.